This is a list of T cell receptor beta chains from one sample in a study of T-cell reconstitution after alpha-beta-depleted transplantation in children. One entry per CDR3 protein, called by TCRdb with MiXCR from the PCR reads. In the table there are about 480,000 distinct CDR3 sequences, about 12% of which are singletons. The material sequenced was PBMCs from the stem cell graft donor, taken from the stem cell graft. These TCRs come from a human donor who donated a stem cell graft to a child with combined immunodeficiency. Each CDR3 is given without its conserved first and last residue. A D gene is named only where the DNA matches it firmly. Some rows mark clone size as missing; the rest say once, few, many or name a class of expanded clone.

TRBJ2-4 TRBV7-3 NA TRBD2 ASSLSSGLPNIQY
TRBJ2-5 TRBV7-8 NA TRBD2 ASSLLLWGLAGGIKETQY
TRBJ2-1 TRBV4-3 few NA ASSQDLGTGKYNEQF
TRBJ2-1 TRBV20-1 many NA SAHGGVFYNEQF
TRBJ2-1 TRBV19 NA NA ASAERDEQF
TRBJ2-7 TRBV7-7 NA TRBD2 ASSKPGLAGGPRYHEQY
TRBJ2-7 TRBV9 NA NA ASSVDGTAFYEQY
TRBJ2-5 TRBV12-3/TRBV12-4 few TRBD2 ASNPGRAGETQY
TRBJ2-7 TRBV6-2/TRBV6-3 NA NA ASSDPAGPSYEQY
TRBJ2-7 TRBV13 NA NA ASSNTQGAAYEQY
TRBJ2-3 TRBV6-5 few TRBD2 ASSYPRGGRDTDTQY
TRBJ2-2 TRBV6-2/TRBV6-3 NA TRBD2 ASSYSPTSSNTGELF
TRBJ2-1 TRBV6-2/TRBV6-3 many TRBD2 ASSYLASGVGYNEQF
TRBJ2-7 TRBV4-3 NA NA ASSQEEATPYEQY
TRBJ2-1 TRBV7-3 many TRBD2 ASSFSAGAHNEQF
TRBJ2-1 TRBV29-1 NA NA SVEGVQGSNEQF
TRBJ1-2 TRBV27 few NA ASSYSANGGYGYT
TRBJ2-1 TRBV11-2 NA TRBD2 ASTLAYYNEQF
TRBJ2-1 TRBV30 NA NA AWESQRYNEQF
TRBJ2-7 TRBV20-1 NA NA SASQTSYEQY
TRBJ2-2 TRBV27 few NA ASSFHPDRNTGELF
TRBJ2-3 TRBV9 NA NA ASSSSGLLTDTQY
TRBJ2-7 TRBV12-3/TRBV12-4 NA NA ASCTLDRGLASGRYEQY